One sample yielded the 28 T cell receptor beta chains listed below, sequenced in a study of radiation and T cells in renal cell carcinoma. TCRdb's copy holds only in-frame clones and misses some; the assay was immunoSEQ multiplex PCR. The table records under 5,500 clones, about 60% of them present only once. Specified treatment: 15 Gy SBRT to primary tumor, nephrectomy 4 weeks later. Source: tumor tissue, taken from a patient whose treatment included radiotherapy and nephrectomy. All receptors derive from a man in his 60s with renal cell carcinoma.

V and J are TRBV2 and TRBJ2-5; D gene ambiguous. CDR1 is SNHLY and CDR2 is FYNNEI in the germline V gene. This CDR3 is built from 15 residues. V shed 8 bases and J shed 5 bases, with 21 bases lying between them. CDR3 in DNA: TGTGCCAGCGAATTGGAACATACCCCGTGGGAGACCCAGTACTTC. Protein: CASELEHTPWETQYF. Combining the CDR3 with reference TRBV2 and TRBJ2-5 gives the whole variable domain EPEVTQTPSHQVTQMGQEVILRCVPISNHLYFYWYRQILGQKVEFLVSFYNNEISEKSEIFDDQFSVERPDGSNFTLKIRSTKLEDSAMYFCASELEHTPWETQYFGPGTRLLVL.

The chain links TRBV6-5 to TRBJ1-5; D not certain. Between the trimmed V and J ends, which lost 5 bases and 4 bases, there was a span of 9 bases. CDR3 length: 13 residues. Germline V CDR1 and CDR2: MNHEY, SVGAGI. CDR3 residues: CASSRFVNQPQHF. In nucleotides, the CDR3 is TGTGCCAGCAGTCGTTTCGTAAATCAGCCCCAGCATTTT.

This clone ranks as hyperexpanded. The chain is built from TRBV27 and TRBJ2-7, with D perhaps matching TRBD1 (5 bases). Germline loops: CDR1 MNHEY, CDR2 SMNVEV (reference sequence). V was pared by 2 bases and J by 6 bases, with 14 bases between. This CDR3 has 14 residues. CDR3 sequence: CASSLTQGWIEQYF. DNA for the CDR3: TGTGCCAGCAGTTTAACCCAGGGTTGGATCGAGCAGTACTTC.

The V call is TRBV5-1, the J call TRBJ2-7; 9 nucleotides agree with TRBD2. The CDR3 sequence is 15 residues long. In germline, CDR1 is SGHRS, CDR2 YFSETQ. V was clipped by 0 bases and J by 2 bases; unmatched bases: 3. CDR3 amino acids: CASSLEASGTYEQYF. The CDR3 DNA follows: TGCGCCAGCAGCTTGGAGGCTAGCGGGACCTACGAGCAGTACTTC.

This clone was counted a few times. The chain carries TRBV5-1 and TRBJ1-2; tentative D call: TRBD1 (5 bases). Germline V gives CDR1 SGHRS, CDR2 YFSETQ. V lost 4 bases and J 5 bases, leaving 9 bases between the germline ends. There are 12 residues in the CDR3. The CDR3 coding sequence is TGCGCCAGCAGCACGACAGCTTATGGCTACACCTTC. Its translation: CASSTTAYGYTF.

This chain connects TRBV5-1 to TRBJ1-4, with D perhaps TRBD1 (5 bases). From germline, CDR1 is SGHRS and CDR2 YFSETQ. V was trimmed by 0 bases and J by 8 bases, leaving 17 bases between them. The CDR3 extends over 16 amino acids. The CDR3 sequence is CASSLVSGGSGEKLFF. CDR3 bases: TGCGCCAGCAGCTTGGTTTCGGGGGGATCTGGAGAAAAACTGTTTTTT.

The V call is TRBV10-3, the J call TRBJ2-7, with D possibly being TRBD1 (6 bases). Trimming cost V 3 bases and J 4 bases, with 19 bases left between them. The CDR3 spans 16 residues. CDR1 is ENHRY, CDR2 SYGVKD, per germline. CDR3 residues: CAISDKLVTGVYEQYF. The CDR3 nucleotides read TGTGCCATCAGTGATAAACTAGTGACAGGCGTATACGAGCAGTACTTC.

A note on this clone: The sample carries other DNA sequences with the same CDR3. The rearrangement uses TRBV7-6 and TRBJ2-7, with D hard to call. Deletions cut 5 bases from V and 3 bases from J, with 11 bases between. This CDR3 has 13 residues. The germline V gene has CDR1 SGHVS and CDR2 FNYEAQ. The CDR3 DNA sequence: TGTGCCAGCAGCGCCGGACCTAACTACGAGCAGTACTTC. It is translated as CASSAGPNYEQYF.

This clone was seen a handful of times. This rearrangement joins TRBV14 to TRBJ1-1, with 12 nucleotides matching TRBD1. Germline CDR1 SGHDN, CDR2 FVKESK. This CDR3 is built from 17 residues. Losses at the gene ends were 2 bases for V and 1 base for J; bases not matched to a gene: 5. The CDR3 reads CASSQSPGQGANTEAFF. CDR3 in DNA: TGTGCCAGCAGCCAATCTCCGGGACAGGGGGCGAACACTGAAGCTTTCTTT.

J is TRBJ1-1 and V is TRBV27; weak D call: TRBD1 (5 bases). Per the germline V gene, CDR1 is MNHEY and CDR2 is SMNVEV (reference sequence). The CDR3 contains 12 residues. The V and J ends lost 5 bases and 9 bases respectively, with 13 bases between them. Here the CDR3 reads CASSPSREKAFF. The CDR3 DNA follows: TGTGCCAGCAGTCCTTCCAGGGAAAAAGCTTTCTTT.

To note about this clone: The sample has other DNA sequences that encode this CDR3 too. The chain has TRBV4-2 and TRBJ1-3; 7 nucleotides line up with TRBD1. CDR3 length equals 18 residues. V lost 2 bases to trimming and J lost 1 base; unmatched junction nucleotides: 11. Germline V gene lookup returns CDR1 LGHNA and CDR2 YNFKEQ. CDR3 coding DNA: TGTGCCAGCAGCCAATCTGCAGGGGGTTTTTTGTCTGGAAACACCATATATTTT. Translated: CASSQSAGGFLSGNTIYF.

The chain joins TRBV7-2 to TRBJ1-5, with D unclear. The germline V gene encodes CDR1 SGHTA and CDR2 FQGNSA. Trimming removed 2 bases at V and 3 bases at J, with 8 bases between. This CDR3 spans 14 amino acids. This CDR3 is CASSLQVTNQPQHF. Here the CDR3 DNA reads TGTGCCAGCAGCTTACAGGTGACCAATCAGCCCCAGCATTTT.

This clone was counted between two and nine times. J is TRBJ1-2 and V is TRBV9, with D tentatively TRBD1 (6 bases). Per the germline V gene, CDR1 is SGDLS and CDR2 is YYNGEE. V was trimmed by 2 bases and J by 1 base, leaving 18 bases between them. The length of the CDR3 is 17 residues. For the CDR3, the DNA is TGTGCCAGCAGCGTGGAACGAGGGGGACCGTTTAACTATGGCTACACCTTC. Amino acids: CASSVERGGPFNYGYTF.

This clone was seen a handful of times. The chain combines TRBV4-1 with TRBJ2-7; a possible D gene is TRBD1 (5 bases). Germline CDR1 is MGHRA and CDR2 is YSYEKL. Trimming cost V 0 bases and J 7 bases, with 10 bases left between them. This CDR3 is built from 13 residues. The CDR3 DNA reads as TGCGCCAGCAGCCAAGATCAGGGTTGGGAGCAGTACTTC. Its protein product is CASSQDQGWEQYF.

The chain has TRBV11-2 and TRBJ2-2, with D unresolved. Trimming removed 1 base at V and 1 base at J, with 4 bases between. The germline CDR1 and CDR2 sequences are SGHAT and FQNNGV. The CDR3 consists of 14 residues. The CDR3 sequence is CASSLGQNTGELFF. The CDR3 nucleotides are TGTGCCAGCAGCTTAGGACAGAACACCGGGGAGCTGTTTTTT.

V gene TRBV19 combines with J gene TRBJ2-7, with TRBD2 matching 10 bases. The CDR3 totals 13 residues. The junction had 3 bases not matched to a gene; V was cut back by 8 bases and J by 2 bases. Germline V gives CDR1 LNHDA, CDR2 SQIVND (reference sequence). DNA for the CDR3: TGTGCCAGTCGAGCGGGAGGGACCTACGAGCAGTACTTC. Its translation is CASRAGGTYEQYF.

A few counts support this clone. The chain employs TRBV29-1 and TRBJ2-2; 8 nucleotides line up with TRBD2. The CDR3 sequence is 14 residues long. V shed 5 bases, J shed 4 bases, and the junction held 6 bases outside the gene matches. Germline V gene data show CDR1 as SQVTM and CDR2 as ANQGSEA. This chain's CDR3 is CSVFGTSGTGELFF. CDR3 DNA: TGCAGCGTTTTTGGGACTAGTGGCACCGGGGAGCTGTTTTTT.

The chain combines TRBV20-1 with TRBJ1-2; unclear D gene. The CDR3 loop spans 11 amino acids. Germline V gene lookup returns CDR1 DFQATT and CDR2 SNEGSKA (reference sequence). V gave up 7 bases and J gave up 2 bases, with 8 bases separating them. For the CDR3, the DNA is TGCAGTGTAAAGGGCAACTATGGCTACACCTTC. Protein product: CSVKGNYGYTF.

The gene calls are TRBV6-1 and TRBJ1-1; possibly TRBD1 for D (5 bases). There are 14 residues in the CDR3. Germline CDR1 reads MNHNS; CDR2 reads SASEGT. The V and J ends lost 8 bases and 0 bases respectively, with 13 bases between them. CDR3 residues: CASEGTHLNTEAFF. CDR3 nucleotides: TGTGCCAGCGAGGGGACTCATTTGAACACTGAAGCTTTCTTT.

The chain couples TRBV6-6 to TRBJ1-5; 7 bases are a match to TRBD1. Germline trimming cut 6 bases from V and 4 bases from J; bases unmatched to any gene: 6. Looked up from germline, CDR1 is MNHNY and CDR2 is SVGAGI (reference sequence). This CDR3 spans 14 amino acids. Here the CDR3 reads CASSDSGGNQPQHF. The CDR3 DNA follows: TGTGCCAGCAGCGACTCAGGGGGGAATCAGCCCCAGCATTTT.

This rearrangement joins TRBV7-2 to TRBJ1-5; no clear D gene. This CDR3 is 14 amino acids long. Germline values: CDR1 SGHTA, CDR2 FQGNSA. V was clipped by 4 bases and J by 7 bases, with 14 bases between them. The CDR3 here is CASSSDGAPQPQHF. CDR3 coding DNA: TGTGCCAGCAGCTCGGACGGAGCGCCCCAGCCCCAGCATTTT.

By frequency in the sample, this clone is medium-sized. V usage is TRBV9 and J usage is TRBJ2-2, with a tentative D call TRBD2 (6 bases). There are 16 residues in the CDR3. Per the germline V gene, CDR1 is SGDLS and CDR2 is YYNGEE. The ends were cut back, 4 bases at V and 5 bases at J, with 18 bases in the middle. This CDR3 reads CASSTTSRAGTGELFF. The CDR3 DNA is TGTGCCAGCAGCACCACTAGCCGAGCAGGAACCGGGGAGCTGTTTTTT.

V usage is TRBV11-2 and J usage is TRBJ2-3; TRBD2 matches 7 bases. The germline V gene encodes CDR1 SGHAT and CDR2 FQNNGV. The CDR3 spans 17 residues. J gave up 2 bases and V 3 bases, and 11 bases lay outside the gene matches. Here the CDR3 reads CASSFSRKSGTTDTQYF. CDR3 in DNA: TGTGCCAGCAGCTTTTCAAGGAAAAGCGGGACCACAGATACGCAGTATTTT.

This clone was picked up a small number of times. This sequence joins TRBV29-1 and TRBJ1-1, with no clear D. Germline CDR1 is SQVTM and CDR2 is ANQGSEA. V lost 3 bases to trimming and J lost 8 bases, with 16 bases between them. This CDR3 spans 13 amino acids. For the CDR3, the DNA is TGCAGCGTTGACAAAGCCACCCTTGAAGAAGCTTTCTTT. Protein: CSVDKATLEEAFF.

The chain joins TRBV6-5 to TRBJ2-7; no clear D gene. V gave up 0 bases and J gave up 6 bases, with 9 bases separating them. In germline, CDR1 is MNHEY, CDR2 SVGAGI. The CDR3 extends over 13 amino acids. This CDR3 is CASSYSRAAEQYF. In DNA, the CDR3 is TGTGCCAGCAGTTACTCGAGAGCCGCCGAGCAGTACTTC.

Note on this clone: Other DNA variants within this sample encode the same CDR3. This chain uses TRBV7-6 with TRBJ2-7; unclear D gene. CDR3 length: 13 residues. V shed 5 bases and J shed 3 bases, with 11 bases lying between them. Per germline, CDR1 SGHVS and CDR2 FNYEAQ. CDR3 DNA sequence: TGTGCCAGCAGCCCCGGACCGAACTACGAGCAGTACTTC. The encoded protein is CASSPGPNYEQYF.

The V call is TRBV6-5, the J call TRBJ2-7, with TRBD2 matching over 11 bases. This CDR3 spans 14 amino acids. CDR1 and CDR2 (germline): MNHEY, SVGAGI. With V trimmed by 6 bases and J by 6 bases, 7 bases remained unmatched. The DNA of the CDR3 is TGTGCCAGCAGCCTACTAGCGGGAGATTCCGAGCAGTACTTC. Protein: CASSLLAGDSEQYF.

This clone appeared a single time. This rearrangement joins TRBV7-8 to TRBJ1-2; 8 bases align to TRBD1. The CDR3 runs 13 residues. With 5 bases clipped from V and 2 bases from J, the junction kept 1 base outside the gene matches. Germline V gene data show CDR1 as SGHVS and CDR2 as FQNEAQ. The CDR3 reads CASSRQGNYGYTF. In DNA form, the CDR3 reads TGTGCCAGCAGCAGACAGGGGAACTATGGCTACACCTTC. The full variable domain, completed using reference TRBV7-8 and TRBJ1-2, is GAGVSQSPRYKVAKRGQDVALRCDPISGHVSLFWYQQALGQGPEFLTYFQNEAQLDKSGLPSDRFFAERPEGSVSTLKIQRTQQEDSAVYLCASSRQGNYGYTFGSGTRLTVV.